Following are 15 T cell receptor beta chains from one sample sequenced in a study of beta chain features in type 1 diabetes. The study reverse transcribed the entire isolated RNA, so it sequenced expressed TCRB transcripts. Clones were sequenced by immunoSEQ multiplex PCR, and TCRdb holds only the in-frame ones, with some missing. The data contain roughly 450,000 clones, 11% of them singletons. The specimen was naive CD4+ T cells from blood. The source of these receptors is a woman between 18 and 30 years old in good health.

There are a few counts of this clone. V is TRBV18 and J is TRBJ2-7, with TRBD2 matching over 12 bases. With V trimmed by 5 bases and J by 2 bases, 10 bases remained unmatched. Germline CDR1 is KGHSH and CDR2 is LQKENI. This CDR3 spans 17 amino acids. The DNA for the CDR3 is TGTGCCAGCTCAAACCGACTAGCGGGAGACGGGACCTACGAGCAGTACTTC. Translation gives CASSNRLAGDGTYEQYF.

The chain combines TRBV29-1 with TRBJ2-1; TRBD2 matches 10 bases. Germline-derived CDR1 and CDR2 are SQVTM and ANQGSEA. The CDR3 spans 16 residues. The ends lost 2 bases at V and 8 bases at J; junction bases unmatched: 12. In nucleotides, the CDR3 is TGCAGCGTTGAAATAGCGGGAGGATCCTGGGGGGATGAGCAGTTCTTC. Its protein is CSVEIAGGSWGDEQFF.

The sample holds a few counts of this clone. The CDR3 nucleotides read TGTGCCAGCAGCGATGGGACAGGGGGTTCCTACAATGAGCAGTTCTTC. Amino acid sequence: CASSDGTGGSYNEQFF. This sequence joins TRBV7-2 and TRBJ2-1; TRBD1 aligns across 11 bases. J was trimmed by 1 base and V by 5 bases; bases with no gene match: 4. The CDR3 extends over 16 amino acids. Germline V lookup: CDR1 SGHTA, CDR2 FQGNSA.

The rearrangement joins TRBV27 to TRBJ2-5; D remains unclear. Trimming pared 6 bases from V and 1 base from J, leaving 9 bases between. The germline gives CDR1 MNHEY, CDR2 SMNVEV (reference sequence). The CDR3 contains 13 residues. As DNA, the CDR3 is TGTGCCAGCAGGGCTACCGCCCAAGAGACCCAGTACTTC. Its translation: CASRATAQETQYF.

The chain has TRBV11-2 and TRBJ2-5; possible D gene TRBD2, 6 bases. CDR3 length equals 18 residues. Germline assignment: CDR1 SGHAT and CDR2 FQNNGV. Trimming took off 4 bases at V and 5 bases at J, with 26 bases between the two ends. CDR3 amino acids: CASSSSQLLARGVETQYF. The CDR3 nucleotides read TGTGCCAGCAGCTCGAGCCAACTTCTAGCGAGAGGTGTGGAGACCCAGTACTTC.

This clone came up a few times. The rearrangement joins TRBV6-5 to TRBJ2-7, with unresolved D. The CDR3 loop spans 15 amino acids. V lost 2 bases, J lost 2 bases, and 13 bases lay in between. The germline CDR1 and CDR2 sequences are MNHEY and SVGAGI. The CDR3 coding sequence is TGTGCCAGCAGTTACGGTGCCCCACGGACCTACGAGCAGTACTTC. Protein sequence: CASSYGAPRTYEQYF.

The J gene is TRBJ2-7, the V gene TRBV30, with D possibly being TRBD1 (6 bases). This CDR3 spans 11 amino acids. V lost 7 bases to trimming and J lost 4 bases, with 11 bases between them. From germline, CDR1 is GTSNPN and CDR2 SVGIG (reference sequence). CDR3 loop: CASGQTYEQYF. The CDR3 nucleotides are TGTGCCTCCGGACAGACTTACGAGCAGTACTTC. The complete variable domain, with remaining parts taken from reference TRBV30 and TRBJ2-7, reads SQTIHQWPATLVQPVGSPLSLECTVEGTSNPNLYWYRQAAGRGLQLLFYSVGIGQISSEVPQNLSASRPQDRQFILSSKKLLLSDSGFYLCASGQTYEQYFGPGTRLTVT.

This clone was observed a few times. The chain carries TRBV19 and TRBJ2-3, with 8 bases that match TRBD1. CDR3 size: 15 residues. Germline assignment: CDR1 LNHDA and CDR2 SQIVND (reference sequence). The V gene end was trimmed by 0 bases and the J gene end by 5 bases; junction bases not matched to a gene: 4. CDR3 residues: CASSIERDRGDTQYF. The DNA for the CDR3 is TGTGCCAGTAGTATAGAGAGAGACAGGGGAGATACGCAGTATTTT.

This clone was picked up a small number of times. V is TRBV20-1 and J is TRBJ2-7; no clear D gene. Trimming removed 6 bases at V and 5 bases at J, with 11 bases between. CDR1 DFQATT and CDR2 SNEGSKA come from the germline V gene (reference sequence). This CDR3 is built from 11 residues. Here the CDR3 DNA reads TGCAGTGCAAACACGCTCGACGAGCAGTACTTC. Protein sequence: CSANTLDEQYF.

The V call is TRBV15, the J call TRBJ1-1; unclear D gene. The CDR3 has 14 residues. Germline CDR1 is LNHNV and CDR2 is YYDKDF (reference sequence). V was pared by 3 bases and J by 8 bases, with 16 bases between. CDR3 region: CATSRSPSVKEAFF. CDR3 coding DNA: TGTGCCACCAGCAGGTCCCCGTCGGTTAAAGAAGCTTTCTTT.

This clone was detected only once. This chain joins TRBV6-1 and TRBJ2-7; D is perhaps TRBD1 or TRBD2 (5 bases each). V dropped 1 base and J dropped 5 bases, with 15 bases sitting between them. In germline, CDR1 is MNHNS, CDR2 SASEGT. The CDR3 is 15 residues long. The CDR3, as DNA: TGTGCCAGCAGTGAAGGAGGAGCAGGGAGTGACGAGCAGTACTTC. Its translation: CASSEGGAGSDEQYF.

With respect to this clone: The same CDR3 is also encoded by other DNA sequences in this sample. The chain combines TRBV7-2 with TRBJ1-3, with D hard to call. Trimming left V 1 base short and J 1 base short, with 5 bases between. CDR3 size: 14 residues. CDR1 and CDR2 (germline): SGHTA, FQGNSA. The chain's CDR3 is CASSLGVSGNTIYF. DNA of the CDR3: TGTGCCAGCAGCTTAGGGGTTTCTGGAAACACCATATATTTT.

The J gene is TRBJ1-2, the V gene TRBV25-1; 7 nucleotides match TRBD1. This CDR3 has 14 amino acids. V shed 5 bases and J 4 bases; nucleotides not matched to a gene: 7. Germline assignment: CDR1 MGHDK and CDR2 SYGVNS. The CDR3 bases are TGTGCCAGCAGTTGGACAGGCCCATCCTATGGCTACACCTTC. It codes for CASSWTGPSYGYTF.

The V gene is TRBV27, the J gene TRBJ2-6; D is unclear. The CDR3 spans 19 residues. Trimming pared 3 bases from V and 0 bases from J, leaving 18 bases between. Germline CDR1 is MNHEY and CDR2 is SMNVEV (reference sequence). Written as DNA, the CDR3 is TGTGCCAGCAGTTTCCTAGGATCTCCAGGATCCTCTGGGGCCAACGTCCTGACTTTC. Residues: CASSFLGSPGSSGANVLTF.

This clone was observed a few times. CDR3 sequence reads: CASSLAGTASSYEQYV. The CDR3 nucleotides are TGTGCCAGCAGCTTAGCCGGGACAGCGAGCTCCTACGAGCAGTACGTC. The gene calls are TRBV7-9 and TRBJ2-7; 7 positions match TRBD1. The germline V gene has CDR1 SEHNR and CDR2 FQNEAQ (reference sequence). The V and J ends lost 0 bases and 0 bases, in that order; junction bases with no gene match: 5. This CDR3 comprises 16 residues.